These T cell receptor beta chains were read from a single sample in a study of shared clonotypes between healthy human individuals. Libraries were prepared by immunoSEQ multiplex PCR; TCRdb keeps only in-frame clonotypes and omits some of them. The sample records 550,000 to 700,000 clones, roughly 72% being singletons. Sequencing used memory CD4+ T cells sorted from blood. These receptors were taken from a woman younger than 45 in good health. Each CDR3 is given with its conserved first and last residue. The order of the fields is CDR3 length, clone size, J gene, D gene, V gene, CDR3 DNA, CDR3 protein. A D gene is named only where the DNA matches it firmly. Not all rows give a size; the values are once, few, many and, for expanded clones, a class.

cdr3_length: 14
clone_size: -
j_call: TRBJ1-4
d_call: -
v_call: TRBV6-1
cdr3_nt: TGTGCCAGCAGTGACTTGGCGAGACGGGAAAAACTGTTTTTT
cdr3_aa: CASSDLARREKLFF

cdr3_length: 15
clone_size: -
j_call: TRBJ2-1
d_call: TRBD2
v_call: TRBV7-3
cdr3_nt: TGTGCCAGCAGCTGGGGACTAGCGGATAGGAATGAGCAGTTCTTC
cdr3_aa: CASSWGLADRNEQFF

cdr3_length: 14
clone_size: -
j_call: TRBJ1-6
d_call: -
v_call: TRBV7-9
cdr3_nt: TGTGCCAGCAGCGCAACGGACGGTCGTGGACCCCTCCACTTT
cdr3_aa: CASSATDGRGPLHF

cdr3_length: 14
clone_size: -
j_call: TRBJ2-7
d_call: TRBD1
v_call: TRBV2
cdr3_nt: TGTGCCAGCAGTTCCGGGACAGGATGGTACGAGCAGTACTTC
cdr3_aa: CASSSGTGWYEQYF

cdr3_length: 12
clone_size: few
j_call: TRBJ2-5
d_call: -
v_call: TRBV5-5
cdr3_nt: TGTGCCAGCAGCTTATCCGCAGAGACCCAGTACTTC
cdr3_aa: CASSLSAETQYF

cdr3_length: 13
clone_size: -
j_call: TRBJ1-1
d_call: -
v_call: TRBV27
cdr3_nt: TGTGCCAGCAGTCAACAGGGTCTCGCTGAAGCTTTCTTT
cdr3_aa: CASSQQGLAEAFF

cdr3_length: 15
clone_size: -
j_call: TRBJ1-3
d_call: -
v_call: TRBV28
cdr3_nt: TGTGCCAGCAGTCTAAGCCGGGACGGCGGAAACACCATATATTTT
cdr3_aa: CASSLSRDGGNTIYF

cdr3_length: 13
clone_size: -
j_call: TRBJ2-5
d_call: -
v_call: TRBV6-5
cdr3_nt: TGTGCCAGCAGTTACTCGCGGTGGGGGACCCAGTACTTC
cdr3_aa: CASSYSRWGTQYF

cdr3_length: 13
clone_size: -
j_call: TRBJ1-1
d_call: -
v_call: TRBV10-2
cdr3_nt: TGCGCCAGCAGTGACCCTATGAACACTGAAGCTTTCTTT
cdr3_aa: CASSDPMNTEAFF

cdr3_length: 17
clone_size: -
j_call: TRBJ1-2
d_call: -
v_call: TRBV2
cdr3_nt: TGTGCCAGCACCCCCGCATTGGCGGCAGGAAAAATCTATGGCTACACCTTC
cdr3_aa: CASTPALAAGKIYGYTF

cdr3_length: 12
clone_size: -
j_call: TRBJ1-1
d_call: -
v_call: TRBV7-2
cdr3_nt: TGTGCCAGCAGCTTCACCCGAGGAGAAGCTTTCTTT
cdr3_aa: CASSFTRGEAFF

cdr3_length: 12
clone_size: -
j_call: TRBJ2-7
d_call: -
v_call: TRBV6-6
cdr3_nt: TGTGCCACCCGGACCAATTCCTACGAGCAGTACTTC
cdr3_aa: CATRTNSYEQYF

cdr3_length: 12
clone_size: -
j_call: TRBJ1-5
d_call: TRBD1
v_call: TRBV2
cdr3_nt: TGTGCCAGCCACAGGGGAAATCAGCCCCAGCATTTT
cdr3_aa: CASHRGNQPQHF

cdr3_length: 15
clone_size: -
j_call: TRBJ1-2
d_call: TRBD1
v_call: TRBV5-1
cdr3_nt: TGCGCCAGCAGCTGGGGGGACAGGGACCGCTATGGCTACACCTTC
cdr3_aa: CASSWGDRDRYGYTF

cdr3_length: 15
clone_size: -
j_call: TRBJ2-5
d_call: -
v_call: TRBV5-8
cdr3_nt: TGTGCCAGCAGCTTCGGGACCAAGACACAAGAGACCCAGTACTTC
cdr3_aa: CASSFGTKTQETQYF

cdr3_length: 14
clone_size: -
j_call: TRBJ2-1
d_call: TRBD2
v_call: TRBV2
cdr3_nt: TGTGCCAGCAGTGCACTAGCGGGAGTAAATGAGCAGTTCTTC
cdr3_aa: CASSALAGVNEQFF

cdr3_length: 14
clone_size: -
j_call: TRBJ2-2
d_call: TRBD1
v_call: TRBV11-3
cdr3_nt: TGTGCCAGCAGCGTGACAGGGGCGTCCGGGGAGCTGTTTTTT
cdr3_aa: CASSVTGASGELFF

cdr3_length: 16
clone_size: -
j_call: TRBJ2-1
d_call: TRBD1
v_call: TRBV7-2
cdr3_nt: TGTGCCAGCAGCGTCCAACCGGGACAGGGAAGGGGTGAGCAGTTCTTC
cdr3_aa: CASSVQPGQGRGEQFF

cdr3_length: 23
clone_size: -
j_call: TRBJ2-2
d_call: TRBD2
v_call: TRBV28
cdr3_nt: TGTGCCAGCAGTTTCCCCCCAGCCCGGCTAGCGGGAGGCAAGTTATCGAACACCGGGGAGCTGTTTTTT
cdr3_aa: CASSFPPARLAGGKLSNTGELFF

cdr3_length: 11
clone_size: -
j_call: TRBJ1-2
d_call: -
v_call: TRBV30
cdr3_nt: TGTGCCTGGACCCGCCCCTATGGCTACACCTTC
cdr3_aa: CAWTRPYGYTF

cdr3_length: 15
clone_size: -
j_call: TRBJ2-1
d_call: TRBD2
v_call: TRBV7-6
cdr3_nt: TGTGCCAGCAGCTTAGTAGCGGGTGACTACAATGAGCAGTTCTTC
cdr3_aa: CASSLVAGDYNEQFF

cdr3_length: 14
clone_size: once
j_call: TRBJ1-1
d_call: TRBD1
v_call: TRBV5-4
cdr3_nt: TGTGCCAGCAGTTGGGACAGGGAGAACACTGAAGCTTTCTTT
cdr3_aa: CASSWDRENTEAFF

cdr3_length: 14
clone_size: -
j_call: TRBJ2-1
d_call: -
v_call: TRBV11-2
cdr3_nt: TGTACCAGCAGCTTAGTTTCACGGGCCAATGAGCAGTTCTTC
cdr3_aa: CTSSLVSRANEQFF

cdr3_length: 15
clone_size: -
j_call: TRBJ1-5
d_call: TRBD1
v_call: TRBV7-2
cdr3_nt: TGTGCCAGCAGCACCGGGACAGGGGCCAATCAGCCCCAGCATTTT
cdr3_aa: CASSTGTGANQPQHF

cdr3_length: 14
clone_size: many
j_call: TRBJ2-7
d_call: -
v_call: TRBV28
cdr3_nt: TGTGCCAGCAGTTTACCGGACATATCCTACGAGCAGTACTTC
cdr3_aa: CASSLPDISYEQYF

cdr3_length: 16
clone_size: -
j_call: TRBJ2-7
d_call: -
v_call: TRBV21-1
cdr3_nt: TGTGCCAGCAGCTGGAATCCTAACCGGACCGACTACGAGCAGTACTTC
cdr3_aa: CASSWNPNRTDYEQYF

cdr3_length: 16
clone_size: -
j_call: TRBJ2-1
d_call: -
v_call: TRBV5-1
cdr3_nt: TGCGCCAGCAGCTCGAGAACTGACACTGGGAGCAATGAGCAGTTCTTC
cdr3_aa: CASSSRTDTGSNEQFF

cdr3_length: 15
clone_size: once
j_call: TRBJ2-7
d_call: TRBD1
v_call: TRBV5-1
cdr3_nt: TGCGCCAGCAGCTGGGGGACAGGGGCCGGTTACGAGCAGTACTTC
cdr3_aa: CASSWGTGAGYEQYF

cdr3_length: 11
clone_size: -
j_call: TRBJ2-3
d_call: TRBD2
v_call: TRBV6-4
cdr3_nt: TGTGCCAGCAGGACTAGCGGGCCGATGTATTTT
cdr3_aa: CASRTSGPMYF

cdr3_length: 17
clone_size: few
j_call: TRBJ2-6
d_call: -
v_call: TRBV19
cdr3_nt: TGTGCCAGTAGTATAGGCAGGGGTGCCTCCGGGGCCAACGTCCTGACTTTC
cdr3_aa: CASSIGRGASGANVLTF

cdr3_length: 10
clone_size: few
j_call: TRBJ2-1
d_call: -
v_call: TRBV6-4
cdr3_nt: TGCCAGGGAAGGGGGTATGAGCAGTTCTTC
cdr3_aa: CQGRGYEQFF

cdr3_length: 15
clone_size: -
j_call: TRBJ1-1
d_call: TRBD1
v_call: TRBV28
cdr3_nt: TGTGCCAGCAGACCCAGGGGGCGGCCGAACACTGAAGCTTTCTTT
cdr3_aa: CASRPRGRPNTEAFF

cdr3_length: 12
clone_size: few
j_call: TRBJ1-6
d_call: -
v_call: TRBV7-9
cdr3_nt: TGTGCCAGCAGCTTAGTTTACTCACCCCTCCACTTT
cdr3_aa: CASSLVYSPLHF

cdr3_length: 16
clone_size: -
j_call: TRBJ2-3
d_call: TRBD1
v_call: TRBV5-6
cdr3_nt: TGTGCCAGCAGCGCTGGGACAGGGGTTGACACAGATACGCAGTATTTT
cdr3_aa: CASSAGTGVDTDTQYF

cdr3_length: 14
clone_size: few
j_call: TRBJ2-1
d_call: -
v_call: TRBV28
cdr3_nt: TGTGCCAGCAATTCATACCGGTCCTACAATGAGCAGTTCTTC
cdr3_aa: CASNSYRSYNEQFF

cdr3_length: 16
clone_size: -
j_call: TRBJ2-7
d_call: TRBD2
v_call: TRBV19
cdr3_nt: TGTGCCAGTAGTTTGGGACTAGCGGCAAGCTCCTACGAGCAGTACTTC
cdr3_aa: CASSLGLAASSYEQYF